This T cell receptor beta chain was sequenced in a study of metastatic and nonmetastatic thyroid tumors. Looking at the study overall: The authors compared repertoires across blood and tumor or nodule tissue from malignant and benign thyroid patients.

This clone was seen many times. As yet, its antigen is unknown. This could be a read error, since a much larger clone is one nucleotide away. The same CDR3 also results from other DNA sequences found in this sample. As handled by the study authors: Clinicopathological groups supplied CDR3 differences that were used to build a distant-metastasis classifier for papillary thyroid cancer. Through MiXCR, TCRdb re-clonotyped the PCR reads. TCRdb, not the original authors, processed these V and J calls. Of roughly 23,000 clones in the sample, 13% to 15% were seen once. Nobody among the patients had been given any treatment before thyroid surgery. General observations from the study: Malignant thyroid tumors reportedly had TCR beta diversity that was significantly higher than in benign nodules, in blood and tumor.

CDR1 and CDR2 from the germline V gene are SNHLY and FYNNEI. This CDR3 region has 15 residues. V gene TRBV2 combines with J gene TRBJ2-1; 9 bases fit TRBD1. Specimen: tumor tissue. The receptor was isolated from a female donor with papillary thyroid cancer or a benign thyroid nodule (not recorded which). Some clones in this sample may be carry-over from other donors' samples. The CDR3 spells CASRPGTGKGNEQFF. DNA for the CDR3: TGCGCCAGCAGGCCCGGGACAGGGAAAGGGAATGAGCAGTTCTTC.